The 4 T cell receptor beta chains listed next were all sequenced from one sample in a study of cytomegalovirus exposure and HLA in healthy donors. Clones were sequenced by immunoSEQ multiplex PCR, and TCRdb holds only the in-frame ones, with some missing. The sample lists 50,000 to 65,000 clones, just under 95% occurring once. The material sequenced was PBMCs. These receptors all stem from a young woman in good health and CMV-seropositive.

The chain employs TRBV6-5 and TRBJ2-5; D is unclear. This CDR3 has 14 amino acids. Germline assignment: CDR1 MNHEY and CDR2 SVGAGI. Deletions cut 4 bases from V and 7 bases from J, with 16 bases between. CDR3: CASSFSGSARTQYF. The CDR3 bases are TGTGCCAGCAGTTTTTCCGGGTCGGCAAGGACCCAGTACTTC.

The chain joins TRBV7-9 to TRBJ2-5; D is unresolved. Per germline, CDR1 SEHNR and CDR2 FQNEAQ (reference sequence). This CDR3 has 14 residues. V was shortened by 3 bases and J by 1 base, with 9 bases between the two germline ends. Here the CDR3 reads CASSLVATQETQYF. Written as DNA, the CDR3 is TGTGCCAGCAGCTTGGTCGCTACCCAAGAGACCCAGTACTTC.

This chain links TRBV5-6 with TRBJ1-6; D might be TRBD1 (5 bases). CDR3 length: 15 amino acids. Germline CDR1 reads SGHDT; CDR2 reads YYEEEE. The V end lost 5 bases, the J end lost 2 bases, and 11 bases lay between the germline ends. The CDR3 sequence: CASRQGRAYNSPLHF. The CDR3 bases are TGTGCCAGCAGGCAGGGTAGGGCCTATAATTCACCCCTCCACTTT.

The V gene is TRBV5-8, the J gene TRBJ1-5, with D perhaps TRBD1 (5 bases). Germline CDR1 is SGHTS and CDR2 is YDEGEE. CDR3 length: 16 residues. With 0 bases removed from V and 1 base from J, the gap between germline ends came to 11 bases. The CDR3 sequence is CASSLDWGLSNQPQHF. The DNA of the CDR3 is TGTGCCAGCAGCTTGGACTGGGGACTAAGCAATCAGCCCCAGCATTTT.